The T cell receptor (beta chain) under discussion was sequenced for a study of cytomegalovirus exposure and HLA in healthy donors. The trim removed 5 bases at V and 3 bases at J, leaving 6 bases unmatched. This CDR3 has 15 residues. The germline V gene encodes CDR1 SGHRS and CDR2 YFSETQ. Donors had nominal health at sampling but likely had unrecorded immune exposures. The PCR employed 60 Vbeta primers together with 13 Jbeta primers. Repertoires were generated with immunoSEQ multiplex PCR, while TCRdb's copy carries only in-frame clones and drops some. The table has roughly 200,000 clones, roughly 80% seen once. This clone showed up just once.

Input material: PBMCs. The receptor was derived from a man in his sixties in good health and CMV-seronegative. J is TRBJ2-3 and V is TRBV5-1; 10 nucleotides line up with TRBD2. The CDR3 DNA follows: TGCGCCAGCAGTCTAGCGGGAGTGGCGACAGATACGCAGTATTTT. Protein product: CASSLAGVATDTQYF.